The rows below give T cell receptor beta chains drawn from one sample of a study of neoadjuvant anti-PD-1 for oral cavity cancer. The method was immunoSEQ multiplex PCR; TCRdb's version includes in-frame clones alone and lacks a portion of them. The sample comprises roughly 14,000 clones, roughly 70% of which are singletons, and roughly 2% rests with the top ten. The sequences come from PBMCs, collected after nivolumab (anti-PD-1) treatment. These receptors were collected from a person aged 40-85 years with oral cavity squamous cell carcinoma. Both conserved end residues are part of each CDR3. D genes are given only for firm matches. Only part of the rows carry a size: once, few, many, or a class if the clone is expanded.

v_call: TRBV7-3; clone_size: .; j_call: TRBJ2-3; d_call: .; cdr3_nt: TGTGCCAGCAGCTCACTGACAAGAAGCACAGATACGCAGTATTTT; cdr3_aa: CASSSLTRSTDTQYF
v_call: TRBV4-1; clone_size: few; j_call: TRBJ1-2; d_call: TRBD1; cdr3_nt: TGCGCCAGCAGCCAAGTCGGGCGGACAGGAACTAACTATGGCTACACCTTC; cdr3_aa: CASSQVGRTGTNYGYTF
v_call: TRBV10-3; clone_size: .; j_call: TRBJ2-7; d_call: TRBD1; cdr3_nt: TGTGCCATCAGTCTCCGGGACAGGTCATACGAGCAGTACTTC; cdr3_aa: CAISLRDRSYEQYF
v_call: TRBV4-1; clone_size: .; j_call: TRBJ2-5; d_call: .; cdr3_nt: TGCGCCAGCAGCCAAGATTCGCGCAGGGGGGGGGAGACCCAGTACTTC; cdr3_aa: CASSQDSRRGGETQYF
v_call: TRBV9; clone_size: .; j_call: TRBJ1-1; d_call: .; cdr3_nt: TGTGCCAGCAGCGTAGTTGGGGACATGAACACTGAAGCTTTCTTT; cdr3_aa: CASSVVGDMNTEAFF
v_call: TRBV6-1; clone_size: .; j_call: TRBJ1-2; d_call: .; cdr3_nt: TGTGCCCTGAATCACAGGGAAGGTCGTGGCTACACCTTC; cdr3_aa: CALNHREGRGYTF
v_call: TRBV7-2; clone_size: .; j_call: TRBJ1-5; d_call: .; cdr3_nt: TGTGCCAGCAGCCCCCGTCTCGGAAGCAATCAGCCCCAGCATTTT; cdr3_aa: CASSPRLGSNQPQHF
v_call: TRBV7-3; clone_size: .; j_call: TRBJ2-7; d_call: TRBD1; cdr3_nt: TGTGCCAGCAGCTTAACTGCAGGGGGCGAGCAGTACTTC; cdr3_aa: CASSLTAGGEQYF
v_call: TRBV7-9; clone_size: .; j_call: TRBJ2-7; d_call: TRBD2; cdr3_nt: TGTGCCAGCAGCTTAGTTCGGGGGGTGTACGAGCAGTACTTC; cdr3_aa: CASSLVRGVYEQYF
v_call: TRBV15; clone_size: .; j_call: TRBJ1-4; d_call: TRBD1; cdr3_nt: TGTGCCACCAGCAGATTCCTAGGGGACAGTTATAATGAAAAACTGTTTTTT; cdr3_aa: CATSRFLGDSYNEKLFF
v_call: TRBV2; clone_size: .; j_call: TRBJ1-3; d_call: TRBD1; cdr3_nt: TGTGCCAGCAGGACAGGGTCTGGAAACACCATATATTTT; cdr3_aa: CASRTGSGNTIYF
v_call: TRBV7-9; clone_size: .; j_call: TRBJ2-7; d_call: .; cdr3_nt: TGTGCCAGCAGCCCTAAGGGACCCTACGAGCAGTACTTC; cdr3_aa: CASSPKGPYEQYF
v_call: TRBV6-5; clone_size: .; j_call: TRBJ1-6; d_call: TRBD1; cdr3_nt: TGTGCCAGCAGTTACAATACCGGGACAGGGTCTTCACCCCTCCACTTT; cdr3_aa: CASSYNTGTGSSPLHF
v_call: TRBV19; clone_size: .; j_call: TRBJ2-1; d_call: TRBD2; cdr3_nt: TGTGCCAGTAGTATGTACGGGAGGTACTCCTACAATGAGCAGTTCTTC; cdr3_aa: CASSMYGRYSYNEQFF
v_call: TRBV5-1; clone_size: .; j_call: TRBJ2-1; d_call: TRBD2; cdr3_nt: TGCGCCAGCAGCTTGGAAGGACTAGCGGGAGTACTCAATGAGCAGTTCTTC; cdr3_aa: CASSLEGLAGVLNEQFF
v_call: TRBV30; clone_size: .; j_call: TRBJ2-7; d_call: TRBD1; cdr3_nt: TGTGCCTGGAGTGTACTATTTCCGGGACAGGGGATGCGGTACTTC; cdr3_aa: CAWSVLFPGQGMRYF
v_call: TRBV7-9; clone_size: .; j_call: TRBJ2-7; d_call: .; cdr3_nt: TGTGCCAGCAGCTACGGGACACGCTACGAGCAGTACTTC; cdr3_aa: CASSYGTRYEQYF
v_call: TRBV27; clone_size: few; j_call: TRBJ1-2; d_call: .; cdr3_nt: TGTGCCAGCACCCTTCGGGGGGCCTATGGCTACACCTTC; cdr3_aa: CASTLRGAYGYTF
v_call: TRBV5-1; clone_size: .; j_call: TRBJ2-7; d_call: TRBD1; cdr3_nt: TGCGCCAGCAGCTCGACAGGGCTCGAGCAGTACTTC; cdr3_aa: CASSSTGLEQYF
v_call: TRBV6-5; clone_size: .; j_call: TRBJ1-2; d_call: .; cdr3_nt: TGTGCCAGCAGGCCCTTCTACAACGAGGGCTACACCTTC; cdr3_aa: CASRPFYNEGYTF
v_call: TRBV29-1; clone_size: .; j_call: TRBJ2-1; d_call: .; cdr3_nt: TGCAGCGTACGACAGGAACTATCATACAATGAGCAGTTCTTC; cdr3_aa: CSVRQELSYNEQFF
v_call: TRBV27; clone_size: .; j_call: TRBJ2-7; d_call: .; cdr3_nt: TGTGCCAGCAGTGGGACTCCGAGCTCCTACGAGCAGTACTTC; cdr3_aa: CASSGTPSSYEQYF
v_call: TRBV29-1; clone_size: once; j_call: TRBJ1-1; d_call: .; cdr3_nt: TGCAGCGTTGTTGACCCATGGAACACTGAAGCTTTCTTT; cdr3_aa: CSVVDPWNTEAFF
v_call: TRBV5-4; clone_size: .; j_call: TRBJ2-7; d_call: TRBD1; cdr3_nt: TGTGCCAGCAGCTCTTCGGACAGGGGTCCATACGAGCAGTACTTC; cdr3_aa: CASSSSDRGPYEQYF
v_call: TRBV28; clone_size: .; j_call: TRBJ2-3; d_call: .; cdr3_nt: TGTGCCAGCAGTTCCGCTAGCGCAGGCGCAGATACGCAGTATTTT; cdr3_aa: CASSSASAGADTQYF
v_call: TRBV19; clone_size: .; j_call: TRBJ2-7; d_call: TRBD1; cdr3_nt: TGTGCCAGTAGTAGTCTACCCGGGACAGGGACCTACGAGCAGTACTTC; cdr3_aa: CASSSLPGTGTYEQYF
v_call: TRBV6-1; clone_size: .; j_call: TRBJ1-5; d_call: .; cdr3_nt: TGTGCCAGCAGTGAAAGGCATGAGGGTGGTCAGCCCCAGCATTTT; cdr3_aa: CASSERHEGGQPQHF
v_call: TRBV4-1; clone_size: .; j_call: TRBJ1-3; d_call: .; cdr3_nt: TGCGCCAGCAGCCAAGGAATGGCGAGGGGCACTGGAAACACCATATATTTT; cdr3_aa: CASSQGMARGTGNTIYF
v_call: TRBV14; clone_size: .; j_call: TRBJ2-7; d_call: .; cdr3_nt: TGTGCCAGCAGCCAAGATGTGTGGGGCGAGCAGTACTTC; cdr3_aa: CASSQDVWGEQYF
v_call: TRBV13; clone_size: few; j_call: TRBJ2-2; d_call: .; cdr3_nt: TGTGCCAGCAGCCTTAGTAAGCGAAGGATCGGGGAGCTGTTTTTT; cdr3_aa: CASSLSKRRIGELFF